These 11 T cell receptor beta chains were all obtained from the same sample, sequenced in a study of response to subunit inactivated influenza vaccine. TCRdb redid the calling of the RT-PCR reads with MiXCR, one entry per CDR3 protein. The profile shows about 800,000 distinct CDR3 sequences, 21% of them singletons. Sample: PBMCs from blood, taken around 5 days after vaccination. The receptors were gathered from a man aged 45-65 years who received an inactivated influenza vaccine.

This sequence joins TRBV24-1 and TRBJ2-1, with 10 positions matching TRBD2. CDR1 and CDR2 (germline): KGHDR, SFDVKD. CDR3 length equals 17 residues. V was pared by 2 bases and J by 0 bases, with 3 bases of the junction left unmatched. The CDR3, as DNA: TGTGCCACCAGTGATTGGACTAGCGGAAGCTCCTACAATGAGCAGTTCTTC. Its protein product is CATSDWTSGSSYNEQFF.

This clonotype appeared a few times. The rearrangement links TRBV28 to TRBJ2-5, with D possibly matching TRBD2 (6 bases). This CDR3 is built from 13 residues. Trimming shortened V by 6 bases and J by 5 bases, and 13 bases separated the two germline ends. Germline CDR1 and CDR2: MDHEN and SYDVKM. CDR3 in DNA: TGTGCCAGCAGACCCGGGAGCCGGGAGACCCAGTACTTC. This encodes CASRPGSRETQYF.

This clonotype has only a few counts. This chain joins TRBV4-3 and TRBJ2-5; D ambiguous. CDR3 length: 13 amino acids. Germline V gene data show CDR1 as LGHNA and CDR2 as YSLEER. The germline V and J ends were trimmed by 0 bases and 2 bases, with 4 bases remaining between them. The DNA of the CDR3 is TGCGCCAGCAGCCAAGAGTGGCAAGAGACCCAGTACTTC. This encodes CASSQEWQETQYF.

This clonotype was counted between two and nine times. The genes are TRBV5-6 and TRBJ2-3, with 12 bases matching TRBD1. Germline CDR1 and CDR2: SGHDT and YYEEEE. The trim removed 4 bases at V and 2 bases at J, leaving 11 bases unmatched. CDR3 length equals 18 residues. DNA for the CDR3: TGTGCCAGCAGCCCCAATGGGGGACAGGGGGCCGCCACAGATACGCAGTATTTT. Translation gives CASSPNGGQGAATDTQYF.

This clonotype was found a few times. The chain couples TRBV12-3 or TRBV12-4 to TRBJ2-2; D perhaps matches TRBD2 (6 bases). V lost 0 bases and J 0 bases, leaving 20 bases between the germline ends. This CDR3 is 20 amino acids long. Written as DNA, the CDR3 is TGTGCCAGCAGTTTAGCCAACCGGGGGAAGGCAAGCTCGAACACCGGGGAGCTGTTTTTT. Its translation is CASSLANRGKASSNTGELFF.

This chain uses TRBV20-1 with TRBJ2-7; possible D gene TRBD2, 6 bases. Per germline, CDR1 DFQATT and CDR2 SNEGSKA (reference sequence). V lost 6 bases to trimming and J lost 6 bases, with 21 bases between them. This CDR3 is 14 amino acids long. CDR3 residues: CSARFAGSLTEQYF. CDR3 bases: TGCAGTGCCCGCTTTGCGGGATCATTGACCGAGCAGTACTTC.

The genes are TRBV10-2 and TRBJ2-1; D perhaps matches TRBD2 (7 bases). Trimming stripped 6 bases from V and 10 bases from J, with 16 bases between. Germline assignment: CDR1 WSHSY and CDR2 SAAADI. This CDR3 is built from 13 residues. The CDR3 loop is CASRDGTTGEQFF. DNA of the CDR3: TGCGCCAGCAGGGATGGGACTACAGGGGAGCAGTTCTTC.

As DNA, the CDR3 is TGTGCCAGCAGTGGCGGCCGGACAGGTTCCTACGAGCAGTACTTC. Residues: CASSGGRTGSYEQYF. V gene TRBV28 combines with J gene TRBJ2-7; 7 bases line up with TRBD1. Germline V gene data show CDR1 as MDHEN and CDR2 as SYDVKM. There are 15 residues in the CDR3. Trimming at V came to 5 bases and at J to 1 base, leaving 8 bases not matched to a gene.

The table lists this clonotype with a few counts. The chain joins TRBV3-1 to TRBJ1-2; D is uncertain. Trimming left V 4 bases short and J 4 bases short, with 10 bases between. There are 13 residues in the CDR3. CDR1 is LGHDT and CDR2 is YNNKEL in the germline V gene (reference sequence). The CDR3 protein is CASSRGNRYGYTF. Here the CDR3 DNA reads TGTGCCAGCAGCCGAGGGAATCGCTATGGCTACACCTTC.

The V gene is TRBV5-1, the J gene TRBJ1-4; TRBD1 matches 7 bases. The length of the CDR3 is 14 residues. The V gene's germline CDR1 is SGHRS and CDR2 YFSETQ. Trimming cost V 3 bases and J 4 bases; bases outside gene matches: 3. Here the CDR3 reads CASSSQGINEKLFF. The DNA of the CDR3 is TGCGCCAGCAGCTCACAGGGGATTAATGAAAAACTGTTTTTT.

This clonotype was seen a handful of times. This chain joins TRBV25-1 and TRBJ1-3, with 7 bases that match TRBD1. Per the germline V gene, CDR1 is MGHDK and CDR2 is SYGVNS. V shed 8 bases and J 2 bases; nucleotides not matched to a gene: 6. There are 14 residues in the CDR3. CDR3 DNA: TGTGCCAGCGGGGACAGTCACCCTGGAAACACCATATATTTT. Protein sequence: CASGDSHPGNTIYF.